A selection of T cell receptor beta chains follows, all from one sample in a study of cytomegalovirus exposure and HLA in healthy donors. The method was immunoSEQ multiplex PCR; TCRdb's version includes in-frame clones alone and lacks a portion of them. The table records approximately 170,000 clones, roughly 85% of them present only once. The sequenced material came from PBMCs. The receptors stem from a boy between 2 and 10 years old in good health and CMV-seronegative. The CDR3 runs from the conserved cysteine through the conserved F or W. Fields, in order: CDR3 DNA, CDR3 protein, clone size, D gene, J gene, V gene. The D gene is left open where the match is weak. Some rows mark clone size as missing; the rest say once, few, many or name a class of expanded clone.

TGTGCCAGCAGCTCGGGACATGGCACTGAAGCTTTCTTT | CASSSGHGTEAFF | . | . | TRBJ1-1 | TRBV11-2
TGCGCCAGCAGTCCCCAGGGGGCCGGTGAGGGATATGGCTACACCTTC | CASSPQGAGEGYGYTF | . | TRBD1 | TRBJ1-2 | TRBV23-1
TGTGCCATCAGGACAGGGGTGGGAGATGGCTACACCTTC | CAIRTGVGDGYTF | . | TRBD1 | TRBJ1-2 | TRBV10-3
TGTGCCAGCCTAGCGGGGGGTACCCTTAATGAGCAGTTCTTC | CASLAGGTLNEQFF | . | TRBD2 | TRBJ2-1 | TRBV6-6
TGTGCCAGCACCAGGGGACAGGGGAACACTGAAGCTTTCTTT | CASTRGQGNTEAFF | . | TRBD1 | TRBJ1-1 | TRBV7-9
TGCAGCGTTGAAGATCTCCTACAGGGTTACTATGGCTACACCTTC | CSVEDLLQGYYGYTF | . | . | TRBJ1-2 | TRBV29-1
TGTGCCAGCAGCTCTACTAGCGCTAGCACAGATACGCAGTATTTT | CASSSTSASTDTQYF | . | TRBD2 | TRBJ2-3 | TRBV13
TGTGCCAGCAGCTTAGAACAGGGCGGTGGCTACACCTTC | CASSLEQGGGYTF | . | . | TRBJ1-2 | TRBV7-9
TGTGCCATCAGTGAAATAAGCGGGACCTACCAAGAGACCCAGTACTTC | CAISEISGTYQETQYF | . | TRBD2 | TRBJ2-5 | TRBV10-3
TGTGCCAGCAGTCGACCTGGGGCCCGCGGAAACACCATATATTTT | CASSRPGARGNTIYF | . | . | TRBJ1-3 | TRBV28
TGTGCCAGCAGCCCGATGGGACAGGTTAATGGCTACACCTTC | CASSPMGQVNGYTF | . | TRBD1 | TRBJ1-2 | TRBV7-9
TGTGCCTGGTGCCGGGACAGGGCGGACAATGAGCAGTTCTTC | CAWCRDRADNEQFF | . | TRBD1 | TRBJ2-1 | TRBV30
TGTGCCAGCTCCGGAGTTGGGCAAGAGACCCAGTACTTC | CASSGVGQETQYF | . | . | TRBJ2-5 | TRBV7-8
TGTGCCACAGGGGCAGGGTATTTTGTCTCTGGAAACACCATATATTTT | CATGAGYFVSGNTIYF | . | . | TRBJ1-3 | TRBV21-1
TGTGCCAGCAGCTTTTCGACAGGGGGAATGTCTGGAAACACCATATATTTT | CASSFSTGGMSGNTIYF | . | TRBD1 | TRBJ1-3 | TRBV11-2
TGTGCCAGTAGGGGACAGAGACAAGAGACCCAGTACTTC | CASRGQRQETQYF | . | TRBD1 | TRBJ2-5 | TRBV19
TGCGCCAGCAGCTTAAGCGGCAATGAGCAGTTCTTC | CASSLSGNEQFF | . | . | TRBJ2-1 | TRBV5-1
TGTGCCAGCAGCTCTCCGACGGGTGGCTACACCTTC | CASSSPTGGYTF | . | . | TRBJ1-2 | TRBV21-1
TGCGCCAGCAGCGCCCCCGACAGGACAGATGAAGCTTTCTTT | CASSAPDRTDEAFF | . | . | TRBJ1-1 | TRBV5-1
TGTGCCAGCGCGCAGCGGGGAAGCTCCTACGAGCAGTACTTC | CASAQRGSSYEQYF | . | TRBD2 | TRBJ2-7 | TRBV5-4
TGTGCCAGCAGCTCACAAACCGGGAGGCCGAACACTGAAGCTTTCTTT | CASSSQTGRPNTEAFF | . | . | TRBJ1-1 | TRBV7-2
TGTGCCAGCAGTGAAGCTCCGGGACAGGGGGATCAGCCCCAGCATTTT | CASSEAPGQGDQPQHF | few | TRBD1 | TRBJ1-5 | TRBV6-1
TGTGCCAGCAGCGGGAGACAGGCCGCCAACACTGAAGCTTTCTTT | CASSGRQAANTEAFF | . | . | TRBJ1-1 | TRBV7-9
TGCGCCAGCAGTGAGTCTCTAGACGGAACACCTTGGGGCTACACCTTC | CASSESLDGTPWGYTF | . | . | TRBJ1-2 | TRBV10-2
TGCGCCAGCATCCTGGACAGGGCTAGCTCCTACAATGAGCAGTTCTTC | CASILDRASSYNEQFF | few | TRBD1 | TRBJ2-1 | TRBV5-1
TGTGCCAGCAGTAGAGGACAGGGGGCCAATTCACCCCTCCACTTT | CASSRGQGANSPLHF | . | TRBD1 | TRBJ1-6 | TRBV2
TGTGCCAGCAGCGGACGCCCAGGCTACGAGCAGTACTTC | CASSGRPGYEQYF | . | . | TRBJ2-7 | TRBV9
TGTGCCAGCAGGGGAGACCCTAACTATGGCTACACCTTC | CASRGDPNYGYTF | . | . | TRBJ1-2 | TRBV2
TGTGCCACCAGCAACCTTGACAGGGGGAGCAATCAGCCCCAGCATTTT | CATSNLDRGSNQPQHF | . | TRBD1 | TRBJ1-5 | TRBV15
TGTGCCAGCAGCCTAGCCGGCTATGGCTACACCTTC | CASSLAGYGYTF | . | . | TRBJ1-2 | TRBV5-6
TGTGCCAGCAGGGAGGGGAGAGGGTCGGCGGCTGAAGCTTTCTTT | CASREGRGSAAEAFF | . | . | TRBJ1-1 | TRBV28